Ten or more counts support the clone carrying this TCR beta chain. The antigen remains undetermined. There are 15 residues in the CDR3. In germline, CDR1 is SEHNR, CDR2 FQNEAQ (reference sequence). Trimming took 5 bases from V and 0 from J, leaving 11 bases between them. The data were obtained in a study of T-cell reconstitution after alpha-beta-depleted transplantation in children. Whole-study results and caveats: Most T-cell counts and diversity one year after the transplant came from T cells that were newly produced. Surviving recipient T cells and thymic progenitors produced the high day-60 TCRbeta diversity seen in some patients. By about two months after transplant, alpha-beta T cells reportedly arose from several hundred graft clones that had expanded.

The TCRbeta library incorporated unique molecular identifiers. TCRdb redid the calling of the PCR reads with MiXCR, one entry per CDR3 protein. The table has about 3,800 distinct CDR3 sequences, 8.5% to 9.5% seen once. The rearrangement links TRBV7-9 to TRBJ1-5; D not certain. The clonotype originates from a male patient between 2 and 10 years old who had a stem cell transplant for acute lymphoblastic leukemia, so the T cells may come from the graft donor. This material consisted of PBMCs, mostly from graft donor cells, taken 180 days after TCRalphabeta/CD19-depleted stem cell transplant. The CDR3 region is CASSLDGYSNQPQHF. The CDR3 DNA sequence: TGTGCCAGCAGCCTGGACGGCTATAGCAATCAGCCCCAGCATTTT.